The source of this T cell receptor (beta chain) is a study of T cell responses to AZD1222 COVID-19 vaccine. Study-level information: Pooled samples include second doses given at about 4 or 12 weeks. Study results and caveats: Two doses of AZD1222 preceded a rise in Spike-specific TCR breadth and depth.

Clones were read by immunoSEQ multiplex PCR, and TCRdb kept only the in-frame ones, dropping some. Here the sample spans some 120,000 clones, about 90% being singletons. Remarks on this clone: The antigen is unknown.

Germline CDR1 MNHEY, CDR2 SMNVEV (reference sequence). There are 14 residues in the CDR3. Unmatched junction bases numbered 6, after V lost 5 bases and J lost 3 bases. This sequence joins TRBV27 and TRBJ1-1; TRBD1 matches at 7 bases. The clonotype comes from an adult in good health. Sequencing was performed on peripheral blood, taken on day 0 of AZD1222 vaccination. The CDR3 is CASSPWTGHTEAFF. The CDR3 DNA sequence: TGTGCCAGCAGTCCATGGACAGGCCACACTGAAGCTTTCTTT.